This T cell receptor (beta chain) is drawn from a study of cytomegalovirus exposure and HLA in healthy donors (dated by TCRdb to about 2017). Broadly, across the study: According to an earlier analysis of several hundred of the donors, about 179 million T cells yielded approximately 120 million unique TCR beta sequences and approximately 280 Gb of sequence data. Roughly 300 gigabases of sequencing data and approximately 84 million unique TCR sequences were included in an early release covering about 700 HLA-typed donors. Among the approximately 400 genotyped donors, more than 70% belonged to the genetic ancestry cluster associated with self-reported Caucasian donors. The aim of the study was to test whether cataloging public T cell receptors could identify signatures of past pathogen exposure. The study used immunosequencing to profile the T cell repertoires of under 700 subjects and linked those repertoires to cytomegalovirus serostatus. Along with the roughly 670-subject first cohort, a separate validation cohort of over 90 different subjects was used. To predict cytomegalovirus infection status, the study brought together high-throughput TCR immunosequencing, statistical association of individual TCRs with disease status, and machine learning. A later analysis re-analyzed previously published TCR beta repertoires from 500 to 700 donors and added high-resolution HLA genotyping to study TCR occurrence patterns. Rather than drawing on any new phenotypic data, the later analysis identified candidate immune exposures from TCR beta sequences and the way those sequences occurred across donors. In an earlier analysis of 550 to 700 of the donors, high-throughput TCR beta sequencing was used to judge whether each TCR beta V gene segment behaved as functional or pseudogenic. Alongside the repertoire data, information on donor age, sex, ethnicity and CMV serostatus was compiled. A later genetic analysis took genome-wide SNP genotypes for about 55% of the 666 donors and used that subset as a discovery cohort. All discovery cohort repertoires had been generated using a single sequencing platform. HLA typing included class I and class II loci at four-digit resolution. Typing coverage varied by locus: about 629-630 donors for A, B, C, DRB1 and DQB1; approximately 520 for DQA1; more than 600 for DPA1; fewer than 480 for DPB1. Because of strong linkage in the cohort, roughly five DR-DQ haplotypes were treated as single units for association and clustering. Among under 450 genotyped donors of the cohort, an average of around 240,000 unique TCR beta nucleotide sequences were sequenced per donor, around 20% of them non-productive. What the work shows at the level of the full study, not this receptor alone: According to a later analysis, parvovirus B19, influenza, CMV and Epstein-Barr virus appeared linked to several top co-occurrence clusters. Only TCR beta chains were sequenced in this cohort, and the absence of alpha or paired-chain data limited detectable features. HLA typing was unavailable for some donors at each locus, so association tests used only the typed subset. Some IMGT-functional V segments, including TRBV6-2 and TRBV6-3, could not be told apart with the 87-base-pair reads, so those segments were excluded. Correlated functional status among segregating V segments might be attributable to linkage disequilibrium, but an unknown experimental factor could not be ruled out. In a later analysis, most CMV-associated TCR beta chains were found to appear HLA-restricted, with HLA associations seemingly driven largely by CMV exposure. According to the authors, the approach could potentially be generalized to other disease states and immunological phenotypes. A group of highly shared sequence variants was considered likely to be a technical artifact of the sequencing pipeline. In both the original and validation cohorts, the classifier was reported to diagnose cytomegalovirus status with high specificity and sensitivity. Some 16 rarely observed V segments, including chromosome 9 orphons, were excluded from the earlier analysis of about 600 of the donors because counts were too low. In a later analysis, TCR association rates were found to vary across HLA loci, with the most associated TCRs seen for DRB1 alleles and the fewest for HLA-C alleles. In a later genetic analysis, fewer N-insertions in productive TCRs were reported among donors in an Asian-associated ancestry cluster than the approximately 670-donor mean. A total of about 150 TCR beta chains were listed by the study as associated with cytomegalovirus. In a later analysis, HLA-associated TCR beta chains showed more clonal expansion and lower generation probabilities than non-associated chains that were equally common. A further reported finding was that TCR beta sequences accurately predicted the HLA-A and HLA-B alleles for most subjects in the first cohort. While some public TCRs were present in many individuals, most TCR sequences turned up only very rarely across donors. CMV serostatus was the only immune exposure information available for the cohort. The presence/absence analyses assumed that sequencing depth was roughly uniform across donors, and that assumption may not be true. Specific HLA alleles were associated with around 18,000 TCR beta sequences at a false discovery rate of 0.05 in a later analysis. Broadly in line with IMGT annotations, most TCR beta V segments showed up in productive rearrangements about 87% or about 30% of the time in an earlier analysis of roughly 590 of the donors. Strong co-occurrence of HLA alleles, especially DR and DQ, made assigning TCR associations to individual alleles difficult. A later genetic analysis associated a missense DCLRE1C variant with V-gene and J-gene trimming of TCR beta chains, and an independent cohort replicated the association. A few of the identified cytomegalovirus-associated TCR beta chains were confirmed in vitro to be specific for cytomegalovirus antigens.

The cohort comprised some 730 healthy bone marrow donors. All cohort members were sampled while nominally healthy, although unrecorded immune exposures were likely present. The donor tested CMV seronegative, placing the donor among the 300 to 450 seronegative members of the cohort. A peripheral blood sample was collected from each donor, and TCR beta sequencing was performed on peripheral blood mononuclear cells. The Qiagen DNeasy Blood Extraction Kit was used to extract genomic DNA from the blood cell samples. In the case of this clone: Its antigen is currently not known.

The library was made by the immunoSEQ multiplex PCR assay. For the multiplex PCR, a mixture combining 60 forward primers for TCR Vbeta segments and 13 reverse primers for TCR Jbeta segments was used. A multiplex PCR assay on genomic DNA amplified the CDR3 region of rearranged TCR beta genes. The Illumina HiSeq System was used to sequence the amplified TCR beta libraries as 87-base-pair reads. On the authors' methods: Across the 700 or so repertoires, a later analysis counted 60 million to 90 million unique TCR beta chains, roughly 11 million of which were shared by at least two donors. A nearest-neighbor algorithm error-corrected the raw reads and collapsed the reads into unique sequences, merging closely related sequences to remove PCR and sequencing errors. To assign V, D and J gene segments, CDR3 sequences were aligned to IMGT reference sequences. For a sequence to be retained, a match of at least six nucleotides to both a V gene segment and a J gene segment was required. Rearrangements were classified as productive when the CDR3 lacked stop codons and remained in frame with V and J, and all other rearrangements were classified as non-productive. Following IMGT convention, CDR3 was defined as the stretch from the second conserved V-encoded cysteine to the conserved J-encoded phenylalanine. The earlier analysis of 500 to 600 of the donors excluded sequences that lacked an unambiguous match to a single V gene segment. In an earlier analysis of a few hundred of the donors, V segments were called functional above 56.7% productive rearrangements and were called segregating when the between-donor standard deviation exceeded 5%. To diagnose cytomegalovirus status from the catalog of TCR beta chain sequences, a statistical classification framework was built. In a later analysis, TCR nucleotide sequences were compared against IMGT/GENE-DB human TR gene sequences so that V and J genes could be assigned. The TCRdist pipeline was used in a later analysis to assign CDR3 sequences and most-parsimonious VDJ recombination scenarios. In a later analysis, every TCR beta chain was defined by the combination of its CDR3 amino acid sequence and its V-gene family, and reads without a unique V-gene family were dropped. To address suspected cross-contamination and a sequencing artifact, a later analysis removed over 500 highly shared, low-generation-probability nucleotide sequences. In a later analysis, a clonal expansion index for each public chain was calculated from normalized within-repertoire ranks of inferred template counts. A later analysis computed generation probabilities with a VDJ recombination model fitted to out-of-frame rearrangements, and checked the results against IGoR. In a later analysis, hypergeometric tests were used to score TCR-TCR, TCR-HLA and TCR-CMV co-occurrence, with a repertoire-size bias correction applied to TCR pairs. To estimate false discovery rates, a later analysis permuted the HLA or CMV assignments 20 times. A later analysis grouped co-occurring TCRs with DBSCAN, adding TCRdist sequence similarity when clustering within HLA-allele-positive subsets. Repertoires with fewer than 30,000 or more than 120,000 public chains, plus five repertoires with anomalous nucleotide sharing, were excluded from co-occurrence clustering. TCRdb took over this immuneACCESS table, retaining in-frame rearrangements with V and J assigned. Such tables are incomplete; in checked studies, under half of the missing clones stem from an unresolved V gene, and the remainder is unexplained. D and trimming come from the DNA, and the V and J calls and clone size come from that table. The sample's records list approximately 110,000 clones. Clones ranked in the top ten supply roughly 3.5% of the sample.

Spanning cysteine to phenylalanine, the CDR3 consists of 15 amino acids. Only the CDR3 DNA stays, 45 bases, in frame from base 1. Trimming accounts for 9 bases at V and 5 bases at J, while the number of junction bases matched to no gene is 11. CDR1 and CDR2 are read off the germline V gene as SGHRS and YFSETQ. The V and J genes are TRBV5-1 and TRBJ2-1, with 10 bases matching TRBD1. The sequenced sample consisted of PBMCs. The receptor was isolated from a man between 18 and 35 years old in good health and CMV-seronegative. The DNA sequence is TGCGCCAACCGACCCGGACAGGGGGAGAACAATGAGCAGTTCTTC. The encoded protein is CANRPGQGENNEQFF.